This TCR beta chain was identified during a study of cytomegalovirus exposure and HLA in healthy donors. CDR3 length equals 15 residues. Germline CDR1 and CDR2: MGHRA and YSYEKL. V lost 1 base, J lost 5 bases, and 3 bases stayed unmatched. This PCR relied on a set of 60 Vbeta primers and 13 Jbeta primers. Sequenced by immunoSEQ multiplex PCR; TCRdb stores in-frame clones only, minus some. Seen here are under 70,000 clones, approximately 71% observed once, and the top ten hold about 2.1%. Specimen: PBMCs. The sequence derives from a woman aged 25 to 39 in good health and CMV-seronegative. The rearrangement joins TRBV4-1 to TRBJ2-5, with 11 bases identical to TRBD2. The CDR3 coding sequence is TGCGCCAGCAGCCAAGCTAGCGGGGGGTGGGAGACCCAGTACTTC. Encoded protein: CASSQASGGWETQYF.